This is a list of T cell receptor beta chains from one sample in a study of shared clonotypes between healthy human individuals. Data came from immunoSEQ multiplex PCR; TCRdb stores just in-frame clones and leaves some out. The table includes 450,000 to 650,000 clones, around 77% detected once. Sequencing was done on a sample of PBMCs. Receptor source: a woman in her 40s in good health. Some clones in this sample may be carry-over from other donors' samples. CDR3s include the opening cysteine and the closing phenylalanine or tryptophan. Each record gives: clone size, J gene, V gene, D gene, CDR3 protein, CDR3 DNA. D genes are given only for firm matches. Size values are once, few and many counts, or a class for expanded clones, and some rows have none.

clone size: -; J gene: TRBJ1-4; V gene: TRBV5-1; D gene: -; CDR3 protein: CASSFGVTNEKLFF; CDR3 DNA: TGCGCCAGCAGCTTTGGGGTGACTAATGAAAAACTGTTTTTT
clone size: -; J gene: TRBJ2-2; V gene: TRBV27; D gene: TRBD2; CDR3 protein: CASSPGLATGELFF; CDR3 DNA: TGTGCCAGCAGCCCGGGACTAGCTACCGGGGAGCTGTTTTTT
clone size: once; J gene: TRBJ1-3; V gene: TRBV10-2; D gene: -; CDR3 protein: CASSVAGDSGNTIYF; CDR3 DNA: TGCGCCAGCAGTGTTGCAGGGGACTCTGGAAACACCATATATTTT
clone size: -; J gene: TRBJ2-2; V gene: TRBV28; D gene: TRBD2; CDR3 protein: CASSTTGGTSGSRPGELFF; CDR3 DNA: TGTGCCAGCAGCACTACGGGGGGGACTAGCGGGAGTAGGCCCGGGGAGCTGTTTTTT
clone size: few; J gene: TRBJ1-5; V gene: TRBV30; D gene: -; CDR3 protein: CAWSTGDNQPQHF; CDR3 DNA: TGTGCCTGGAGTACGGGCGACAATCAGCCCCAGCATTTT
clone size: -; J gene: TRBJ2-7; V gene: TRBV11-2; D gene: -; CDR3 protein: CASSRGPYEQYF; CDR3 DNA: TGTGCCAGCAGCCGGGGGCCCTACGAGCAGTACTTC
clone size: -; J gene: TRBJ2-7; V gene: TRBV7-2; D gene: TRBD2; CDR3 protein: CASSLGWTSAREQYF; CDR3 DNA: TGTGCCAGCAGCTTAGGCTGGACTAGCGCGCGGGAGCAGTACTTC
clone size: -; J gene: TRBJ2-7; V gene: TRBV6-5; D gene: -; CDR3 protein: CASSYPRPGVGYEQYF; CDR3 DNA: TGTGCCAGCAGTTACCCCCGCCCAGGGGTCGGATACGAGCAGTACTTC
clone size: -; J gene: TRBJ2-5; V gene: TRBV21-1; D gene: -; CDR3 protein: CASSKDGRTGDLQETQHF; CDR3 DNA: TGTGCCAGCAGCAAAGACGGCCGGACAGGGGACCTCCAAGAGACCCAGCACTTC
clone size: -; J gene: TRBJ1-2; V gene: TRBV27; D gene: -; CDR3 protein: CASSPHRGGGDYGYTF; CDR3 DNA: TGTGCCAGCAGTCCCCACCGGGGGGGAGGGGACTATGGCTACACCTTC
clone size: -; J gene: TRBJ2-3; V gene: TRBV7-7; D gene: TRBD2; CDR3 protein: CASSFGLAADTQYF; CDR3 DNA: TGTGCCAGCAGCTTCGGACTAGCGGCAGATACGCAGTATTTT
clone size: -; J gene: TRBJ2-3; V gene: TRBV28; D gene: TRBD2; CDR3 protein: CASSLGAGGPTDTQYF; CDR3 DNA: TGTGCCAGCAGTTTAGGGGCGGGAGGGCCAACAGATACGCAGTATTTT
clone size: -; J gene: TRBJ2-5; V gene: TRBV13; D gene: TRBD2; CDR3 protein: CASSLRAGGRETQYF; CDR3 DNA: TGTGCCAGCAGCTTACGAGCGGGAGGGCGCGAGACCCAGTACTTC
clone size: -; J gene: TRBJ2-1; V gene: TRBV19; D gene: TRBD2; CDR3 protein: CASSMQAGGPDEQFF; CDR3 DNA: TGTGCCAGTAGTATGCAGGCGGGAGGGCCGGATGAGCAGTTCTTC
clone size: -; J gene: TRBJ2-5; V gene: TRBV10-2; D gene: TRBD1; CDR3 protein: CASSERDRDQETQYF; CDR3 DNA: TGCGCCAGCAGTGAGAGGGACAGGGACCAAGAGACCCAGTACTTC
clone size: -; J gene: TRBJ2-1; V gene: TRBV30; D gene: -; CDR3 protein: CAWSTGSYNEQFF; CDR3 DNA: TGTGCCTGGAGTACGGGGTCCTACAATGAGCAGTTCTTC
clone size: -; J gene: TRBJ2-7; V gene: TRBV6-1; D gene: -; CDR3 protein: CASSEVNTYEQYF; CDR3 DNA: TGTGCCAGCAGTGAAGTCAACACATACGAGCAGTACTTC
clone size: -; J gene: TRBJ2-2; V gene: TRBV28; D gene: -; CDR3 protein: CASSPPGGFTGELFF; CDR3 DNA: TGTGCCAGCAGTCCCCCCGGCGGGTTTACCGGGGAGCTGTTTTTT
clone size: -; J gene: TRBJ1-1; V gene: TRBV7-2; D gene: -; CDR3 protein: CASSLTGANTEAFF; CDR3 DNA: TGTGCCAGCAGCTTGACAGGTGCGAACACTGAAGCTTTCTTT
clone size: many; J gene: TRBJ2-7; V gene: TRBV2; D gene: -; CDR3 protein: CASSEIPAWKYF; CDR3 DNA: TGTGCCAGCAGTGAGATCCCAGCTTGGAAGTACTTC
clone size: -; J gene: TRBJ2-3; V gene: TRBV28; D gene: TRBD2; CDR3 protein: CASDKGLAGADTQYF; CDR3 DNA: TGTGCCAGTGATAAGGGACTAGCGGGAGCAGATACGCAGTATTTT
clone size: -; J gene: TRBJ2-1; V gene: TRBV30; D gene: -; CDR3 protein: CAYDRDSYNEQFF; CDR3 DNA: TGTGCCTACGACCGGGACTCGTACAATGAGCAGTTCTTC
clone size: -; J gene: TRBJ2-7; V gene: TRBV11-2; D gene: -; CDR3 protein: CASSAHYEQYF; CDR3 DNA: TGTGCCAGCAGCGCACATTACGAGCAGTACTTC
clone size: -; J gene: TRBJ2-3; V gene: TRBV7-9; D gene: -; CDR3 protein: CASSGSDLATDTQYF; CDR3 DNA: TGTGCCAGCAGCGGGTCGGACTTGGCCACAGATACGCAGTATTTT
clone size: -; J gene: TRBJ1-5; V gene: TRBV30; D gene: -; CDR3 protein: CAWSSSGNQPQHF; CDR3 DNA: TGTGCCTGGAGTAGTTCAGGCAATCAGCCCCAGCATTTT
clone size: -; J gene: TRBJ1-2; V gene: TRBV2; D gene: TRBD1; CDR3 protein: CASSVINPTRQGVRGYTF; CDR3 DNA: TGTGCCAGCAGTGTAATTAATCCCACGAGACAGGGTGTGCGAGGCTACACCTTC
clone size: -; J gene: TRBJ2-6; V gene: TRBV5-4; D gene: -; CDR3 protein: CASSAQSSGANVLTF; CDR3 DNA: TGTGCCAGCAGCGCCCAGTCCTCTGGGGCCAACGTCCTGACTTTC
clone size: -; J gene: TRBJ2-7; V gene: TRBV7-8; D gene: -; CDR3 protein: CASSLGQGREQYF; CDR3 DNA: TGTGCCAGCAGCTTAGGTCAGGGGCGGGAGCAGTACTTC
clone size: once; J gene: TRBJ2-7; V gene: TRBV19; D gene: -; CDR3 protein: CAVEEQYF; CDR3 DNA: TGTGCCGTGGAAGAGCAGTACTTC
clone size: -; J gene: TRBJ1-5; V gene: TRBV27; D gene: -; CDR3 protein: CASSLLQGFSRGTQHF; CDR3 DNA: TGTGCCAGCAGTTTACTCCAGGGATTCTCCCGGGGGACCCAGCATTTT
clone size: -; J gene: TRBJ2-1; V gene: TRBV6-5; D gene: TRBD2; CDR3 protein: CASSSLAGSFEQFF; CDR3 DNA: TGTGCCAGCAGTTCGCTAGCGGGATCTTTTGAGCAGTTCTTC
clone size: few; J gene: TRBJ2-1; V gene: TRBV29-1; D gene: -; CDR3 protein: CSVSGVMDNEQFF; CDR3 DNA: TGCAGCGTCTCGGGGGTTATGGACAATGAGCAGTTCTTC
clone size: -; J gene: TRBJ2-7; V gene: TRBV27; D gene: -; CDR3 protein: CASSRRDGAYEQYF; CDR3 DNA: TGTGCCAGCAGCCGGCGGGACGGAGCCTACGAGCAGTACTTC
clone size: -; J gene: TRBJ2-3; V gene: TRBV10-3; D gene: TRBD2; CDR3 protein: CAIRGTSGSEGTDTQYF; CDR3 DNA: TGTGCCATCAGGGGGACTAGCGGGAGTGAGGGCACAGATACGCAGTATTTT
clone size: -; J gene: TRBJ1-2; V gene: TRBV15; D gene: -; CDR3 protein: CATSTLPEDGHYGYTF; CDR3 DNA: TGTGCCACCAGCACCCTCCCCGAGGATGGGCACTATGGCTACACCTTC
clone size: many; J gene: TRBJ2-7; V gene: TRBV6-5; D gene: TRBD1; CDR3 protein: CASSSSPGQGIYEQYF; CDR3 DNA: TGTGCCAGCAGTTCCTCCCCGGGACAGGGGATCTACGAGCAGTACTTC
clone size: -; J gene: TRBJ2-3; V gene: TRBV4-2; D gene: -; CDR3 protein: CASSPFRTPTDTQYF; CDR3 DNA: TGTGCCAGCAGCCCCTTCCGGACTCCCACAGATACGCAGTATTTT
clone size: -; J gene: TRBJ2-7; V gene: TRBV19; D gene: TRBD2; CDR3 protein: CASSIGSGGPYEQYF; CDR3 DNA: TGTGCCAGTAGTATTGGGTCGGGAGGCCCCTACGAGCAGTACTTC
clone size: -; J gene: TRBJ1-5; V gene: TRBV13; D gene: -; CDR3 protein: CASSLISWVQPQHF; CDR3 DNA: TGTGCCAGCAGCTTAATTAGTTGGGTTCAGCCCCAGCATTTT
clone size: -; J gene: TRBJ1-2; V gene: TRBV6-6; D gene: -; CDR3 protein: CASSTSYRGDYTF; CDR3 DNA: TGTGCCAGCAGTACTTCTTATAGGGGCGACTACACCTTC
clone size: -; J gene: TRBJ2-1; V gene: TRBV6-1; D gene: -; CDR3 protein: CASREGVAYHEQFF; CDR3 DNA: TGTGCCAGCAGGGAAGGGGTGGCGTACCATGAGCAGTTCTTC
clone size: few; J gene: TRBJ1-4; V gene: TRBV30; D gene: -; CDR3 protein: CAWSNNRAEKLFF; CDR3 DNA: TGTGCCTGGAGTAACAACAGGGCTGAAAAACTGTTTTTT
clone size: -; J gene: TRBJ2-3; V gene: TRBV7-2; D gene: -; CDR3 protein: CASNYLPDTQYF; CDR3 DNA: TGTGCCAGCAACTACCTGCCAGATACGCAGTATTTT
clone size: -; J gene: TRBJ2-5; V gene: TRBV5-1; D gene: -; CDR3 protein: CASSLAGNEETQYF; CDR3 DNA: TGCGCCAGCAGCTTGGCCGGGAATGAAGAGACCCAGTACTTC
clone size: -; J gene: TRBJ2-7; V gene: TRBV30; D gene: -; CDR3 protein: CAWSVGDGYEQYF; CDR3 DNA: TGTGCCTGGAGTGTTGGGGATGGCTACGAGCAGTACTTC
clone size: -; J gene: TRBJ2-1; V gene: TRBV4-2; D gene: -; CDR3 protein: CASSQDGGSDHNEQFF; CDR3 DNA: TGTGCCAGCAGCCAAGATGGGGGTAGCGACCACAATGAGCAGTTCTTC
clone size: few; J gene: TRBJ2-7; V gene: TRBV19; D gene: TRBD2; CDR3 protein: CASSIGTSVYEQYF; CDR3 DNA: TGTGCCAGTAGTATTGGGACTAGCGTCTACGAGCAGTACTTC
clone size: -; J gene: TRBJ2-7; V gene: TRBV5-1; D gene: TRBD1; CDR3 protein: CASSLTGASYEQYF; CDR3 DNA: TGCGCCAGCAGCTTAACAGGGGCGTCCTACGAGCAGTACTTC